This T cell receptor (beta chain) stems from a study of T cells after yellow fever vaccination. TCRdb analysed the 5' RACE reads with MiXCR anew, one entry per CDR3 protein. The table includes approximately 510,000 distinct CDR3 sequences, about a fifth detected once. CDR3 size: 15 residues. V gave up 8 bases and J gave up 8 bases; unmatched junction bases: 9. Germline CDR1 MNHEY, CDR2 SMNVEV (reference sequence). The clonotype comes from a man between 18 and 29 years old who received the YFV17D yellow fever vaccine. Sequencing was performed on PBMCs, taken 21 days after the first yellow fever vaccination. The chain has TRBV27 and TRBJ2-1; 13 nucleotides match TRBD2. CDR3 coding DNA: TGTGCCAGCGGGAGGACTAGCGGGGGACAGGATGAGCAGTTCTTC. Protein: CASGRTSGGQDEQFF.